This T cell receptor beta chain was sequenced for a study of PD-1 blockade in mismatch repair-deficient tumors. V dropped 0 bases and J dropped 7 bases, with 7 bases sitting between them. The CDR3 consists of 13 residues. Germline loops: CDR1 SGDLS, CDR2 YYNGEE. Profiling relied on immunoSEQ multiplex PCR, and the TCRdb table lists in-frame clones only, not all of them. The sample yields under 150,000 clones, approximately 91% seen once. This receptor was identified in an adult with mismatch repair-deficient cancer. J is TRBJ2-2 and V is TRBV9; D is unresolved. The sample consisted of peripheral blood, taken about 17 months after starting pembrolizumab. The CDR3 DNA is TGTGCCAGCAGCGTAGGAGATGGCGGGGAGCTGTTTTTT. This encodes CASSVGDGGELFF.